This TCR beta chain derives from a study of cytomegalovirus exposure and HLA in healthy donors. Findings and caveats of the study: Indistinguishable V segments such as TRBV6-2 and TRBV6-3 were excluded. Highly shared sequence variants in one cluster were likely a sequencing artifact.

On this clone: Its target is not known.

Primers: 60 Vbeta forward and 13 Jbeta reverse. Assay: immunoSEQ multiplex PCR; the TCRdb copy retains only in-frame clones and omits some. The sample consists of more than 110,000 clones, roughly 70% of them appearing once. The V end lost 10 bases, the J end lost 0 bases, and 7 bases lay between the germline ends. In germline, CDR1 is SGHTA, CDR2 FQGNSA. The CDR3 is 13 amino acids. This receptor was obtained from a man younger than 45 in good health and CMV-seronegative. Material for sequencing was PBMCs. This chain links TRBV7-2 with TRBJ2-6, with unresolved D. The CDR3 here is CATRDSGANVLTF. The DNA of the CDR3 is TGTGCCACCCGAGACTCTGGGGCCAACGTCCTGACTTTC.